A single sample gave rise to the 2 T cell receptor beta chains below, sequenced in a study of control samples from healthy donors and cancer patients. Only in-frame clones appear in the TCRdb table, and some are missing; sequencing was by immunoSEQ multiplex PCR. The data show around 180,000 clones, with 91% seen just once and 2% held by the top ten. The sample was blood. These receptors came from a woman in her thirties or forties in good health.

CDR3 sequence (DNA): TGTGCCAGCAGCAGCCGGGACAGGGAAGCAGATGAGCAGTTCTTC. It yields the protein CASSSRDREADEQFF. The chain joins TRBV5-5 to TRBJ2-1, with 9 bases fitting TRBD1. CDR1 SGHKS and CDR2 YYEKEE come from the germline V gene (reference sequence). V gave up 4 bases and J gave up 8 bases; unmatched junction bases: 10. CDR3 length: 15 amino acids. Full variable domain (missing parts from reference TRBV5-5 and TRBJ2-1): DAGVTQSPTHLIKTRGQQVTLRCSPISGHKSVSWYQQVLGQGPQFIFQYYEKEERGRGNFPDRFSARQFPNYSSELNVNALLLGDSALYLCASSSRDREADEQFFGPGTRLTVL.

The chain employs TRBV20-1 and TRBJ1-4; D uncertain. The CDR3 length is 10 residues. The germline gives CDR1 DFQATT, CDR2 SNEGSKA (reference sequence). The V gene lost 5 bases and the J gene lost 5 bases, with 3 bases spanning the gap. CDR3 amino acids: CSAGNEKLFF. The CDR3 DNA sequence: TGCAGTGCTGGGAATGAAAAACTGTTTTTT.